These 3 T cell receptor beta chains share one sample of origin, sequenced in a study of blood T cell repertoires in COVID-19. This table comes from immunoSEQ multiplex PCR, and its TCRdb copy is limited to in-frame clones, with some not included. The data hold under 250,000 clones, with less than 85% observed a single time. Specimen: peripheral blood. The receptors shown here come from a woman in her 70s with acute or convalescent COVID-19.

The V and J genes are TRBV6-5 and TRBJ2-7; a possible D gene is TRBD2 (6 bases). This CDR3 is built from 13 residues. CDR1 MNHEY and CDR2 SVGAGI come from the germline V gene. V lost 0 bases and J lost 7, with 10 bases in between. Here the CDR3 reads CASSYSRAGEQYV. The CDR3 DNA sequence: TGTGCCAGCAGTTACTCCCGGGCGGGGGAGCAGTACGTC.

The V call is TRBV19, the J call TRBJ1-1, with 8 bases that match TRBD1. The CDR3 totals 15 residues. Germline loops: CDR1 LNHDA, CDR2 SQIVND (reference sequence). The J segment lost 3 bases and the V segment lost 6 bases, leaving 9 bases of the junction unmatched. The CDR3 loop reads CASRGNRGSDTEAFF. CDR3 bases: TGTGCCAGTAGGGGCAACAGGGGGAGTGACACTGAAGCTTTCTTT.

The chain is built from TRBV7-2 and TRBJ1-6, with a tentative D call TRBD1 (6 bases). Germline V gives CDR1 SGHTA, CDR2 FQGNSA. This CDR3 has 15 residues. V gave up 2 bases and J gave up 9 bases, with 14 bases separating them. The CDR3: CASSLRGGVSSPLHF. CDR3 in DNA: TGTGCCAGCAGCTTAAGGGGGGGGGTTAGTTCACCCCTCCACTTT.